Sequencing of this T cell receptor (beta chain) was carried out in a study of blood T cell repertoires in COVID-19. Enrollment of patients from Seattle took place during active infection, with longitudinal follow-up. Assay: immunoSEQ multiplex PCR; the TCRdb copy retains only in-frame clones and omits some. The table shows tens of thousands of clones, with approximately 88% occurring only once. The junction had 9 bases not matched to a gene; V was cut back by 3 bases and J by 7 bases. Germline CDR1 PRHDT, CDR2 FYEKMQ (reference sequence). The CDR3 loop spans 16 amino acids. This clonotype originated in a man in his sixties with COVID-19, enrolled during active disease. The rearrangement joins TRBV13 to TRBJ2-3; 11 bases match TRBD2. The sample taken for sequencing was peripheral blood. CDR3 residues: CASSLGLAGGGNTQYF. Written as DNA, the CDR3 is TGTGCCAGCAGCTTGGGTCTAGCGGGAGGCGGGAATACGCAGTATTTT.